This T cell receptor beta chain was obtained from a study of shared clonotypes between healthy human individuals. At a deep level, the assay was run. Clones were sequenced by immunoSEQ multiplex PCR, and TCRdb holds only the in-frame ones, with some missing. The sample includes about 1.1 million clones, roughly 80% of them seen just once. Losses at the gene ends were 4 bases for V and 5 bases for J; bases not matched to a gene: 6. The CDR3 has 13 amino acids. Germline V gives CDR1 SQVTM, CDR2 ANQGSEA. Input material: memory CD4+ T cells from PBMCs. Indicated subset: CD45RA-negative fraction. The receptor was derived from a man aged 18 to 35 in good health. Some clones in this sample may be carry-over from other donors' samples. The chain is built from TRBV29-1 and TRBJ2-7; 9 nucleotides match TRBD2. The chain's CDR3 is CSVGSGRFDEQYF. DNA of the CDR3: TGCAGCGTTGGAAGCGGGAGGTTCGACGAGCAGTACTTC.